Following are 4 T cell receptor beta chains from one sample sequenced in a study of T-cell reconstitution after alpha-beta-depleted transplantation in children. TCRbeta library preparation incorporated unique molecular identifiers. TCRdb re-analysed the PCR reads in MiXCR, keeping a single row per CDR3 protein. The sample shows 400,000 to 500,000 distinct CDR3 sequences, approximately 10% of them seen only once. Material: PBMCs from the stem cell graft donor, obtained from the stem cell graft. Receptors were obtained from a human donor who donated a stem cell graft to a child with acute myeloid leukemia.

This clonotype was seen a few times. V and J are TRBV5-1 and TRBJ2-1; a weak D match, TRBD2 (6 bases). The CDR3 has 16 residues. V was clipped by 4 bases and J by 4 bases, with 18 bases between them. CDR1 SGHRS and CDR2 YFSETQ come from the germline V gene. The CDR3 bases are TGCGCCAGCAGCATCCTAGCGTTGGGGACGTACAATGAGCAGTTCTTC. This sequence encodes CASSILALGTYNEQFF. The full variable domain, completed using reference TRBV5-1 and TRBJ2-1, is KAGVTQTPRYLIKTRGQQVTLSCSPISGHRSVSWYQQTPGQGLQFLFEYFSETQRNKGNFPGRFSGRQFSNSRSEMNVSTLELGDSALYLCASSILALGTYNEQFFGPGTRLTVL.

This clonotype was seen only a few times. This rearrangement joins TRBV7-9 to TRBJ1-2; the D is unclear. V gave up 2 bases and J gave up 3 bases, with 13 bases separating them. The germline V gene encodes CDR1 SEHNR and CDR2 FQNEAQ (reference sequence). There are 15 residues in the CDR3. Here the CDR3 reads CASSLTSARDYGYTF. The CDR3 DNA reads as TGTGCCAGCAGCTTAACTTCCGCTAGGGACTATGGCTACACCTTC.

This clonotype was seen a few times. The chain's CDR3 is CASSLGAGNSPLHF. CDR3 sequence (DNA): TGTGCCAGCAGTTTAGGGGCAGGGAATTCACCCCTCCACTTT. V is TRBV12-3 or TRBV12-4 and J is TRBJ1-6, with D possibly TRBD1 on 5 matching bases. V shed 1 base and J shed 7 bases, with 8 bases lying between them. The CDR3 extends over 14 amino acids.

This clonotype was seen ten or more times. This sequence joins TRBV6-1 and TRBJ1-5; D possibly corresponds to TRBD1 (6 bases). Germline V lookup: CDR1 MNHNS, CDR2 SASEGT. With 7 bases removed from V and 2 bases from J, the gap between germline ends came to 12 bases. The CDR3 is 14 amino acids. The CDR3 here is CASNLGGGNQPQHF. CDR3 in DNA: TGTGCCAGCAATCTAGGGGGGGGCAATCAGCCCCAGCATTTT.